The next 27 T cell receptor beta chains were all read from a single sample in a study of somatic mutations in cytotoxic T cells in rheumatoid arthritis. The repertoire was sequenced with immunoSEQ multiplex PCR; TCRdb's copy has only in-frame clones and lacks some. This table has fewer than 15,000 clones, around 70% appearing once. The sample consisted of CD8+ T cells sorted from blood. The receptors come from an adult with rheumatoid arthritis.

As regards this clone: Different DNA sequences within this sample yield the same CDR3. The J gene is TRBJ1-1, the V gene TRBV19, with D unresolved. Germline CDR1 reads LNHDA; CDR2 reads SQIVND (reference sequence). Trimming pared 7 bases from V and 1 base from J, leaving 7 bases between. The CDR3 extends over 12 amino acids. CDR3 sequence reads: CASKWQNTEAFF. The CDR3 DNA sequence: TGTGCCAGTAAGTGGCAGAACACTGAAGCTTTCTTT.

This rearrangement joins TRBV7-8 to TRBJ2-5, with D possibly TRBD1 on 5 matching bases. The length of the CDR3 is 14 residues. Trimming stripped 5 bases from V and 0 bases from J, with 10 bases between. Germline CDR1 reads SGHVS; CDR2 reads FQNEAQ. CDR3 sequence reads: CASSPRQNQETQYF. CDR3 in DNA: TGTGCCAGCAGCCCGCGACAGAACCAAGAGACCCAGTACTTC.

The rearrangement links TRBV4-3 to TRBJ2-4; D might be TRBD2 (7 bases). CDR1 is LGHNA and CDR2 is YSLEER in the germline V gene. CDR3 length: 17 residues. Deletions cut 0 bases from V and 5 bases from J, with 17 bases between. The CDR3 sequence is CASSQDPRGGRQNIQYF. The CDR3 nucleotides read TGCGCCAGCAGCCAAGATCCGAGGGGGGGGCGGCAAAACATTCAGTACTTC.

The V gene is TRBV6-5, the J gene TRBJ1-2; D is uncertain. The CDR3 consists of 15 residues. Germline CDR1 reads MNHEY; CDR2 reads SVGAGI. V was cut by 8 bases and J by 3 bases, with 19 bases left in between. CDR3 loop: CASYPVGELYYGYTF. The CDR3 nucleotides read TGTGCCAGCTACCCTGTCGGGGAACTGTACTATGGCTACACCTTC.

The chain has TRBV4-3 and TRBJ2-5; TRBD2 aligns across 7 bases. Germline-derived CDR1 and CDR2 are LGHNA and YSLEER. This CDR3 is built from 16 residues. Trimming at V came to 0 bases and at J to 1 base, leaving 5 bases not matched to a gene. CDR3 sequence (DNA): TGCGCCAGCAGCCAAGAAGCTAGCGGCCCCCAAGAGACCCAGTACTTC. This sequence encodes CASSQEASGPQETQYF.

V gene TRBV5-8 combines with J gene TRBJ2-3; the D call may be TRBD1 or TRBD2 (5 bases each). The CDR3 is made up of 15 amino acids. V was cut by 3 bases and J by 0 bases, with 11 bases left in between. The germline gives CDR1 SGHTS, CDR2 YDEGEE. The CDR3 loop is CASSSGTLSTDTQYF. For the CDR3, the DNA is TGTGCCAGCAGCTCCGGGACGCTAAGCACAGATACGCAGTATTTT.

By sample fraction, this clone is medium-sized. The V gene is TRBV9, the J gene TRBJ2-7; D possibly corresponds to TRBD2 (6 bases). The CDR3 is 14 amino acids. Germline values: CDR1 SGDLS, CDR2 YYNGEE. Deletions cut 3 bases from V and 1 base from J, with 11 bases between. CDR3 coding DNA: TGTGCCAGCAGCGGGACTATCGGGTCCTACGAGCAGTACTTC. Translation: CASSGTIGSYEQYF. The variable domain in full, completed from reference TRBV9 and TRBJ2-7, reads DSGVTQTPKHLITATGQRVTLRCSPRSGDLSVYWYQQSLDQGLQFLIQYYNGEERAKGNILERFSAQQFPDLHSELNLSSLELGDSALYFCASSGTIGSYEQYFGPGTRLTVT.

This clone has more than one count but fewer than ten. The V gene is TRBV5-1, the J gene TRBJ1-1, with 12 bases identical to TRBD1. Germline CDR1 reads SGHRS; CDR2 reads YFSETQ. CDR3 length: 17 amino acids. V gave up 3 bases and J gave up 0 bases; unmatched junction bases: 6. The DNA for the CDR3 is TGCGCCAGCAGCTGGAGGGGGACAGGGGGCATGAACACTGAAGCTTTCTTT. Translated: CASSWRGTGGMNTEAFF.

The chain recombines TRBV5-4 with TRBJ1-2, with a tentative D call TRBD1 (5 bases). Germline V CDR1 and CDR2: SGHNT, YYREEE (reference sequence). The CDR3 loop spans 16 amino acids. V gave up 3 bases and J gave up 8 bases, with 23 bases separating them. CDR3 protein: CASSSNPGGVPFGYTF. As DNA, the CDR3 is TGTGCCAGCAGCTCCAATCCGGGGGGGGTTCCCTTCGGCTACACCTTC.

The V and J genes are TRBV4-3 and TRBJ1-2, with TRBD1 as a possible D gene (6 bases). The V and J ends lost 4 bases and 3 bases respectively, with 18 bases between them. Germline V lookup: CDR1 LGHNA, CDR2 YSLEER. The CDR3 is 16 residues long. The CDR3: CASSRGTLGSDYGYTF. The CDR3 DNA reads as TGCGCCAGCAGCCGTGGGACACTAGGGAGTGACTATGGCTACACCTTC.

The chain couples TRBV4-3 to TRBJ2-2; D is undetermined. V lost 1 base, J lost 0 bases, and 12 bases lay in between. The CDR3 spans 17 residues. The germline gives CDR1 LGHNA, CDR2 YSLEER. CDR3 sequence (DNA): TGCGCCAGCAGCCAAGGGCCCGGGCAGACGAACACCGGGGAGCTGTTTTTT. It specifies CASSQGPGQTNTGELFF.

The genes are TRBV5-5 and TRBJ1-1, with TRBD1 identical over 12 bases. The germline CDR1 and CDR2 sequences are SGHKS and YYEKEE (reference sequence). J lost 6 bases, V lost 4 bases, and 4 bases had no gene match. This CDR3 spans 14 amino acids. The chain's CDR3 is CASSLGQGAPEAFF. CDR3 DNA sequence: TGTGCCAGCAGCCTGGGACAGGGGGCCCCTGAAGCTTTCTTT.

This chain uses TRBV9 with TRBJ1-1; 9 bases map to TRBD1. The CDR3 has 14 amino acids. V lost 0 bases to trimming and J lost 7 bases; unmatched junction nucleotides: 4. The V gene's germline CDR1 is SGDLS and CDR2 YYNGEE. The CDR3 sequence is CASSVVRTGDEAFF. The CDR3, as DNA: TGTGCCAGCAGCGTAGTCCGGACAGGGGATGAAGCTTTCTTT. Combining the CDR3 with reference TRBV9 and TRBJ1-1 gives the whole variable domain DSGVTQTPKHLITATGQRVTLRCSPRSGDLSVYWYQQSLDQGLQFLIQYYNGEERAKGNILERFSAQQFPDLHSELNLSSLELGDSALYFCASSVVRTGDEAFFGQGTRLTVV.

This clone was found a few times. The rearrangement uses TRBV2 and TRBJ1-2, with 7 bases lining up with TRBD1. The trim removed 5 bases at V and 7 bases at J, leaving 7 bases unmatched. This CDR3 spans 13 amino acids. Germline V gene data show CDR1 as SNHLY and CDR2 as FYNNEI. The CDR3 spells CASSPITGVGYTF. Written as DNA, the CDR3 is TGTGCCAGCAGTCCGATAACAGGGGTTGGCTACACCTTC.

The CDR3 sequence is CASSSGTGAAGYTF. The CDR3 DNA follows: TGTGCCAGCAGCTCCGGGACAGGGGCTGCTGGCTACACCTTC. The chain recombines TRBV11-1 with TRBJ1-2, with 10 bases that match TRBD1. The CDR3 is 14 residues long. V shed 4 bases and J 7 bases; nucleotides not matched to a gene: 6. Germline CDR1 and CDR2: SGHAT and FQDESV (reference sequence).

V and J are TRBV4-3 and TRBJ2-7; 8 bases align to TRBD1. The CDR3 totals 15 residues. CDR1 and CDR2 from the germline V gene are LGHNA and YSLEER. Trimming removed 0 bases from V and 3 bases from J; junction bases left unmatched: 4. The CDR3 region has the DNA TGCGCCAGCAGCCAAGAGTGGACAGGGCACTACGAGCAGTACTTC. It specifies CASSQEWTGHYEQYF.

This clone turned up a few times. The CDR3 region has the DNA TGTGCCAGCAGCCGCAGGACAGGCCAAAGGGGGGACACCTTC. Its protein is CASSRRTGQRGDTF. This rearrangement joins TRBV13 to TRBJ1-2, with 7 bases lining up with TRBD1. V dropped 5 bases and J dropped 12; count of bases not matched to a gene: 15. The germline V gene has CDR1 PRHDT and CDR2 FYEKMQ (reference sequence). This CDR3 comprises 14 residues.

The chain combines TRBV25-1 with TRBJ2-6, with no clear D. The CDR3 is made up of 13 amino acids. Germline V gene data show CDR1 as MGHDK and CDR2 as SYGVNS. Trimming pared 10 bases from V and 0 bases from J, leaving 7 bases between. CDR3: CATGPSGANVLTF. For the CDR3, the DNA is TGTGCCACCGGGCCCTCTGGGGCCAACGTCCTGACTTTC.

The chain joins TRBV10-3 to TRBJ2-1, with TRBD2 matching over 10 bases. The CDR3 contains 13 residues. CDR1 is ENHRY, CDR2 SYGVKD, per germline. Germline trimming cut 7 bases from V and 6 bases from J; bases unmatched to any gene: 3. The CDR3 spells CAIKSGGANEQFF. The CDR3 region has the DNA TGTGCCATCAAAAGCGGGGGGGCCAATGAGCAGTTCTTC.

This clone occurred a few times. This chain's CDR3 is CASSQKAENQPQHF. DNA for the CDR3: TGCGCCAGCAGCCAAAAGGCGGAGAATCAGCCCCAGCATTTT. This chain links TRBV4-3 with TRBJ1-5; no firm D call. The germline gives CDR1 LGHNA, CDR2 YSLEER. The length of the CDR3 is 14 residues. Trimming shortened V by 2 bases and J by 4 bases, and 9 bases separated the two germline ends.

The table lists this clone with a few counts. The genes are TRBV7-9 and TRBJ2-2; D is ambiguous. The CDR3 has 13 amino acids. V lost 4 bases, J lost 0 bases, and 3 bases lay in between. CDR1 and CDR2 from the germline V gene are SEHNR and FQNEAQ (reference sequence). The CDR3 here is CASSSPNTGELFF. CDR3 coding DNA: TGTGCCAGCAGCTCTCCGAACACCGGGGAGCTGTTTTTT.

The chain links TRBV2 to TRBJ2-1; unclear D gene. The CDR3 is 13 residues long. The V end lost 7 bases, the J end lost 5 bases, and 12 bases lay between the germline ends. Looked up from germline, CDR1 is SNHLY and CDR2 is FYNNEI. The CDR3 is CASTGDPDNEQFF. The CDR3 nucleotides are TGTGCCAGCACCGGCGATCCTGACAATGAGCAGTTCTTC.

The rearrangement uses TRBV5-6 and TRBJ1-2, with 9 bases matching TRBD1. Germline V gives CDR1 SGHDT, CDR2 YYEEEE. J gave up 7 bases and V 3 bases, and 4 bases lay outside the gene matches. This CDR3 is built from 13 residues. The CDR3 DNA sequence: TGTGCCAGCAGCTCCTACAGGGGGCCTGGCTACACCTTC. Protein: CASSSYRGPGYTF.

This chain joins TRBV19 and TRBJ2-7; D possibly matches TRBD1 or TRBD2 (5 bases each). The CDR3 spans 15 residues. Trimming removed 5 bases from V and 1 base from J, with 15 bases in between. CDR1 and CDR2 from the germline V gene are LNHDA and SQIVND (reference sequence). The CDR3 region is CASSLRLGPSYEQYF. For the CDR3, the DNA is TGTGCCAGTAGTCTCCGTTTGGGACCTTCCTACGAGCAGTACTTC.

This clone was seen once. The rearrangement links TRBV19 to TRBJ1-2; tentative D call: TRBD1 (6 bases). The CDR3 has 12 amino acids. Germline CDR1 is LNHDA and CDR2 is SQIVND (reference sequence). Trimming removed 11 bases at V and 3 bases at J, with 13 bases between. CDR3 bases: TGTGCCGGCCACAGGGAGGACTATGGCTACACCTTC. Translation gives CAGHREDYGYTF.

The gene calls are TRBV5-6 and TRBJ2-5, with 8 bases identical to TRBD2. Germline trimming cut 0 bases from V and 7 bases from J; bases unmatched to any gene: 11. The length of the CDR3 is 16 residues. Germline CDR1 and CDR2: SGHDT and YYEEEE. The CDR3 region has the DNA TGTGCCAGCAGCTTGGCGCTGGTACAGGGACTAGGGACCCAGTACTTC. This codes for CASSLALVQGLGTQYF.

V usage is TRBV13 and J usage is TRBJ1-2, with D maybe TRBD1 (5 bases). The CDR3 contains 16 residues. V was pared by 0 bases and J by 4 bases, with 15 bases between. Per the germline V gene, CDR1 is PRHDT and CDR2 is FYEKMQ (reference sequence). The CDR3 loop is CASSLGTVTKFYGYTF. The CDR3 DNA sequence: TGTGCCAGCAGCTTAGGGACAGTTACCAAATTCTATGGCTACACCTTC.